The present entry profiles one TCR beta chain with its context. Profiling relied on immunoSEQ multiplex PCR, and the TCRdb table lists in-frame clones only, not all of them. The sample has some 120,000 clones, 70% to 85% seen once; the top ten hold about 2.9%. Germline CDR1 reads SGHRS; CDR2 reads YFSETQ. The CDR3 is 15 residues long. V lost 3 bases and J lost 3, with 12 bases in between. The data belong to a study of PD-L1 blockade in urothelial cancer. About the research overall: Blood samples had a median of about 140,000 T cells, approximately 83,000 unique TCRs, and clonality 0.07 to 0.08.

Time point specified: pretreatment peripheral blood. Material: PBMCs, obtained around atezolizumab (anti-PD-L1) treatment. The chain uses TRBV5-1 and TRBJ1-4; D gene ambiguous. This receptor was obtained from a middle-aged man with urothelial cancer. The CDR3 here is CASSWARDPNEKLFF. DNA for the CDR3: TGCGCCAGCAGCTGGGCCCGGGATCCTAATGAAAAACTGTTTTTT.